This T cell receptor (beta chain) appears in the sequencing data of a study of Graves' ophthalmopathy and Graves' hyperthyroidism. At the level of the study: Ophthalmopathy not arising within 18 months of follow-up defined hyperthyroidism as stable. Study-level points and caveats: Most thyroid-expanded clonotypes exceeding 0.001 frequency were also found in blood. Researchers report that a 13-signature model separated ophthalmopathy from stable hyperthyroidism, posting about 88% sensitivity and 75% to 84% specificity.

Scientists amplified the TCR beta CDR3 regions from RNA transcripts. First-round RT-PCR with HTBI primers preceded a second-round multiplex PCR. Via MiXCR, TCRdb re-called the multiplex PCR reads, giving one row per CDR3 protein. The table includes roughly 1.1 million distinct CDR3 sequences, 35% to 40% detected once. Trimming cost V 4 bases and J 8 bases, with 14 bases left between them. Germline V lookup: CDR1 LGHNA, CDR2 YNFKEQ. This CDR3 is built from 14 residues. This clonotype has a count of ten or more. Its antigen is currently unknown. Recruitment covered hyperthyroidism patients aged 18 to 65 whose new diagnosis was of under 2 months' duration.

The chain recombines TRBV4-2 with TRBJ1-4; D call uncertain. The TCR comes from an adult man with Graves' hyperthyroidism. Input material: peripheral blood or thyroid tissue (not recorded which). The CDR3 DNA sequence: TGTGCCAGCAGCCTTAGGCGACTAGGGGAAAAACTGTTTTTT. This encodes CASSLRRLGEKLFF.